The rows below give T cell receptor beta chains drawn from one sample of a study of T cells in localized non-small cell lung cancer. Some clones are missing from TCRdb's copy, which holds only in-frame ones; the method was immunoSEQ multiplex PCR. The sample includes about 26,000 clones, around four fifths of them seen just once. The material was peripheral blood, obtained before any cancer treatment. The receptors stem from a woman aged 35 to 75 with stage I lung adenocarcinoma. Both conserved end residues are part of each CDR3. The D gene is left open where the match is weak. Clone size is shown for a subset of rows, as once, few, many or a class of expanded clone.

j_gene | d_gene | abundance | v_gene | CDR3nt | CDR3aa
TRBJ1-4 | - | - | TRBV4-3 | TGCGCCAGCAGCCAAGGGTTTAATGAAAAACTGTTTTTT | CASSQGFNEKLFF
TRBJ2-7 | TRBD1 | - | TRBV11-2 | TGTGCCAGCAGCCAGACCACAGGGGGCGGCGAGCAGTACTTC | CASSQTTGGGEQYF
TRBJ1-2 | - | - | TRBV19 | TGTGCCAGTAGTATGTTCCTCCTGACAGCACTCAATGGCTACACCTTC | CASSMFLLTALNGYTF
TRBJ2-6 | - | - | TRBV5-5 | TGTGCCAGCAGCTTGCTTGTGGGGTCCGGGGCCAACGTCCTGACTTTC | CASSLLVGSGANVLTF
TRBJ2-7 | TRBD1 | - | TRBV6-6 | TGTGCCAGCAGTAGCTACGCAGGGGGCTACGAGCAGTACTTC | CASSSYAGGYEQYF
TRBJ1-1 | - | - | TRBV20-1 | TGCAGTGCTATCGGCAGCCTTTTT | CSAIGSLF
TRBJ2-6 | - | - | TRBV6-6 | TGTGCCAGCAGGTCGGGGGCCAACGTCCTGACTTTC | CASRSGANVLTF
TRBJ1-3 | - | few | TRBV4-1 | TGCGCCAGCAGCCCAACCTGGCGGGGGAACGGAAACACCATATATTTT | CASSPTWRGNGNTIYF
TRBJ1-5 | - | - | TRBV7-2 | TGTGCCAGCAGTCAGTTGGGCCCTGGATCCAGTCAGCCCCAGCATTTT | CASSQLGPGSSQPQHF
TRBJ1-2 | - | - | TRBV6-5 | TGTGCCAGCCGCCGGGGCGAGGGTGGCTACACCTTC | CASRRGEGGYTF
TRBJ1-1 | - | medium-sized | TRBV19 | TGTGCCAGTAGTGTCGGGACGGACACTGAAGCTTTCTTT | CASSVGTDTEAFF
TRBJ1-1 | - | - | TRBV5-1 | TGCGCCAGCAGCCAGGGACAAAACACTGAAGCTTTCTTT | CASSQGQNTEAFF
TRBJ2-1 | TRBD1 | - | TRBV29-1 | TGCAGCGTTGCTATCGCCAGGGGGCCCGGAAATGAGCAGTTCTTC | CSVAIARGPGNEQFF
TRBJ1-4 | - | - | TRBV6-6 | TGTGCCAGCAGTTACCGTGCGGGGAGTGAAAAACTGTTTTTT | CASSYRAGSEKLFF
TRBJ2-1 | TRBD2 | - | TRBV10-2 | TGCGCCAGCAAACTAGCGGGGGGTTACAATGAGCAGTTCTTC | CASKLAGGYNEQFF
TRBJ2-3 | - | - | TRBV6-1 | TGTGCCAGCAGTGAGAGGGCTGTGCTGAGCGCAGATACGCAGTATTTT | CASSERAVLSADTQYF
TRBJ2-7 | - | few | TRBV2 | TGTGCCAGCAGTTTCGGCTACGAGCAGTACTTC | CASSFGYEQYF